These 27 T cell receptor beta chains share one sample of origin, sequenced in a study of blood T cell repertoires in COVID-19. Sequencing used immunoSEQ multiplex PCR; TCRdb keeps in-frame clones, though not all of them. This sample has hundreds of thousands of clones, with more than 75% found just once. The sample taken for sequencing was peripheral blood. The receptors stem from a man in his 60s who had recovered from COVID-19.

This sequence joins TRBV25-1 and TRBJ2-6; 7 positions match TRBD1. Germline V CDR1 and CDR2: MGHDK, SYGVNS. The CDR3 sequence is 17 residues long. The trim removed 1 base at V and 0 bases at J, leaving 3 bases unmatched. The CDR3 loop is CASSEWDSSSGANVLTF. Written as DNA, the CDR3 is TGTGCCAGCAGTGAATGGGACAGTAGCTCTGGGGCCAACGTCCTGACTTTC.

The CDR3 protein is CASSQVDRQSYEQYF. Written as DNA, the CDR3 is TGCGCCAGCAGCCAAGTGGACAGGCAATCCTACGAGCAGTACTTC. The chain carries TRBV4-1 and TRBJ2-7; 7 bases are a match to TRBD1. The CDR3 consists of 15 residues. Germline V CDR1 and CDR2: MGHRA, YSYEKL. After removal of 1 base from V and 1 base from J, the junction contained 4 bases not matched to a gene.

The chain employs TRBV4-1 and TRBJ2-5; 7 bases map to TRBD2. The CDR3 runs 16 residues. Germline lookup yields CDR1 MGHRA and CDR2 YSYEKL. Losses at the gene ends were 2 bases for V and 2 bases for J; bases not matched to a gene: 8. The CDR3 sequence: CASSQYEAGDQETQYF. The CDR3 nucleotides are TGCGCCAGCAGCCAATACGAGGCGGGGGATCAAGAGACCCAGTACTTC.

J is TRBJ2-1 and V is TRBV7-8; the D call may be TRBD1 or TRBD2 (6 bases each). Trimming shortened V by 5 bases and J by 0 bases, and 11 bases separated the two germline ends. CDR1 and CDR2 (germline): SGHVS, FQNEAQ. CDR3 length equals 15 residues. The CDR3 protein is CASSRGPLSYNEQFF. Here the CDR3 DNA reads TGTGCCAGCAGCCGGGGGCCCCTCTCCTACAATGAGCAGTTCTTC.

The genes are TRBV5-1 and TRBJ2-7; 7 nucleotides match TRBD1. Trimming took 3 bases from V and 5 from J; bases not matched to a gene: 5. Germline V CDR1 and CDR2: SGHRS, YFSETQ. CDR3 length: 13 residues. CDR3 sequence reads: CASSSRGLHEQYF. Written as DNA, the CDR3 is TGCGCCAGCAGCTCAAGGGGGCTCCACGAGCAGTACTTC.

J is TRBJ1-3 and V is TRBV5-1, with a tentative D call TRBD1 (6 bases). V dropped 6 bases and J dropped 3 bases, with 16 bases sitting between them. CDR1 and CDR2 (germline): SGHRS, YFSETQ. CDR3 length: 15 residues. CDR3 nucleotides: TGCGCCAGCACCCCGGGGGGGCAGTTTGGAAACACCATATATTTT. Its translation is CASTPGGQFGNTIYF.

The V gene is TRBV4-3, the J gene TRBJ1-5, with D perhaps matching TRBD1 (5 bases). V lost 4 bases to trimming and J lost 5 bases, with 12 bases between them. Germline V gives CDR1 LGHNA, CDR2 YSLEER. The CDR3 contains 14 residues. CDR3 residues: CASSRAGYDQPQHF. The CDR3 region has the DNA TGCGCCAGCAGCCGAGCAGGGTATGATCAGCCCCAGCATTTT.

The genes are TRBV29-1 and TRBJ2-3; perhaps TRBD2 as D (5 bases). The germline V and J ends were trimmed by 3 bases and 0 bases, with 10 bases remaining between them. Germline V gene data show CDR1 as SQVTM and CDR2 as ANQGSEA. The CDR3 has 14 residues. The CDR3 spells CSVDSGSSTDTQYF. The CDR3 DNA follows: TGCAGCGTTGATTCGGGGAGTAGCACAGATACGCAGTATTTT.

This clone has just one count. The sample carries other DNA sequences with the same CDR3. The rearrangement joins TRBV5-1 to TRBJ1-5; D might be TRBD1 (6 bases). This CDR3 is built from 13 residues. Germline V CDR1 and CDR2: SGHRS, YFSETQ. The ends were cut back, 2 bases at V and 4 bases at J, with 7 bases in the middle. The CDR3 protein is CASSLGQNQPQHF. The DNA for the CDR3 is TGCGCCAGCAGCTTAGGACAGAATCAGCCCCAGCATTTT.

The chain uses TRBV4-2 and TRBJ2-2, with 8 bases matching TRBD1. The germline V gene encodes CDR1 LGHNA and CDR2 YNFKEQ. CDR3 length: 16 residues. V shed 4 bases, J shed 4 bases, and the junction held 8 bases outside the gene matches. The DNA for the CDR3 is TGTGCCAGCAGCCCAGTGGGGACAGGCTTCACCGGGGAGCTGTTTTTT. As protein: CASSPVGTGFTGELFF.

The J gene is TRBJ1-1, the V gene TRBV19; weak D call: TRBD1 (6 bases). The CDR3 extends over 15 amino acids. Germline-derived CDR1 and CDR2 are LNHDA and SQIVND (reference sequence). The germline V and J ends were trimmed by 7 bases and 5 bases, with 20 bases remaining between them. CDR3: CASTTLGQGQTEAFF. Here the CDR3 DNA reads TGTGCCAGTACTACTTTGGGACAAGGGCAAACTGAAGCTTTCTTT.

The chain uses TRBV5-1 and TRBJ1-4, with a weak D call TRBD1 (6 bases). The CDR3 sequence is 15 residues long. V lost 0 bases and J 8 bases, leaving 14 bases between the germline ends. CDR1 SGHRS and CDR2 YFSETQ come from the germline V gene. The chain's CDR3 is CASSLGSGVGEKLFF. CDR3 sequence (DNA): TGCGCCAGCAGCTTGGGGTCAGGGGTTGGGGAAAAACTGTTTTTT.

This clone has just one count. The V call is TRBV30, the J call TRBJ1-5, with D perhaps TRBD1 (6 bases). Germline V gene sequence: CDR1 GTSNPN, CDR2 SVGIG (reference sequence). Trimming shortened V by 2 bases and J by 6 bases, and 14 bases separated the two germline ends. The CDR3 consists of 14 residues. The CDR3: CAWSSQGYGQPQHF. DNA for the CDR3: TGTGCCTGGAGTTCCCAGGGGTATGGTCAGCCCCAGCATTTT.

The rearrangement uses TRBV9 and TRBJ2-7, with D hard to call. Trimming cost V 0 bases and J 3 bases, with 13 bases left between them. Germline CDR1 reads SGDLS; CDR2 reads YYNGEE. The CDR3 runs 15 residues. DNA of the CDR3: TGTGCCAGCAGCGTAGGAACTGTAAAAAGCTACGAGCAGTACTTC. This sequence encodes CASSVGTVKSYEQYF.

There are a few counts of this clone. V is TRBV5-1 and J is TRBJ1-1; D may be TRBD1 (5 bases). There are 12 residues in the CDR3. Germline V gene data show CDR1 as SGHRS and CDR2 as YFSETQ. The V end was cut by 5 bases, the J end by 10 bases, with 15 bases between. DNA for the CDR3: TGCGCCAGCAGAAAGGAGGAGGGGATAGCTTTCTTT. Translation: CASRKEEGIAFF.

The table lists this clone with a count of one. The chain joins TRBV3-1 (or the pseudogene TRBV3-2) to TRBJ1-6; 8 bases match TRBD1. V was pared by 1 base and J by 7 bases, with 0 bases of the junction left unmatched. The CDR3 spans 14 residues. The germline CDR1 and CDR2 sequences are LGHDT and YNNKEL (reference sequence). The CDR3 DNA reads TGTGCCAGCAGCCAAGGGACAGGGAATTCACCCCTCCACTTT. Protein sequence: CASSQGTGNSPLHF.

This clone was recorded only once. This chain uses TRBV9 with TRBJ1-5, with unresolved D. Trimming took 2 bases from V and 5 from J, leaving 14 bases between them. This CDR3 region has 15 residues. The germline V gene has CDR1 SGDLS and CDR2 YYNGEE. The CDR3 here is CASSVNGGPHQPQHF. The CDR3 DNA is TGTGCCAGCAGCGTTAATGGTGGGCCCCATCAGCCCCAGCATTTT.

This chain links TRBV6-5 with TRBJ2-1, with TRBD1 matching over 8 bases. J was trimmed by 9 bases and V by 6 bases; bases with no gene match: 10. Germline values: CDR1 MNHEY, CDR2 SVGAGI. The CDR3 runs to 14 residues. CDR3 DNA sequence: TGTGCCAGCAGAACAGACAGGGGAGGTTTTGAGCAGTTCTTC. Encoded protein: CASRTDRGGFEQFF.

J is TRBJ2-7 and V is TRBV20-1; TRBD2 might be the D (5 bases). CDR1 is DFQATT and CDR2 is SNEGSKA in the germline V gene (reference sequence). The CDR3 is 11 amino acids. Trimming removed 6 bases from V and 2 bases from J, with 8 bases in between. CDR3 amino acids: CSAAGTYEQYF. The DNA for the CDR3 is TGCAGTGCAGCCGGGACCTACGAGCAGTACTTC.

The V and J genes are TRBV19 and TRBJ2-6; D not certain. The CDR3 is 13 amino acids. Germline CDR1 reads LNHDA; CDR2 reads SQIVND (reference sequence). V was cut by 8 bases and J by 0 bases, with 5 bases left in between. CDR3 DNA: TGTGCCAGTTTCCTCTCTGGGGCCAACGTCCTGACTTTC. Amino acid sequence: CASFLSGANVLTF.

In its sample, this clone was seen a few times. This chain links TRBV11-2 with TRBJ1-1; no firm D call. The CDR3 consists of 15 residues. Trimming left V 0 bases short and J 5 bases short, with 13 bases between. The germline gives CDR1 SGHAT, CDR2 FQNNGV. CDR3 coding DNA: TGTGCCAGCAGCTTAGATCTTGGGCGTTGGACTGAAGCTTTCTTT. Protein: CASSLDLGRWTEAFF.

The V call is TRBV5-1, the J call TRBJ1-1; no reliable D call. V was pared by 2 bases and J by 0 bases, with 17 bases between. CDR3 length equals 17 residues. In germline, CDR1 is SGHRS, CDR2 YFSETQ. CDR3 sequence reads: CASSFVPPVRVNTEAFF. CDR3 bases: TGCGCCAGCAGCTTTGTCCCTCCTGTTCGAGTGAACACTGAAGCTTTCTTT.

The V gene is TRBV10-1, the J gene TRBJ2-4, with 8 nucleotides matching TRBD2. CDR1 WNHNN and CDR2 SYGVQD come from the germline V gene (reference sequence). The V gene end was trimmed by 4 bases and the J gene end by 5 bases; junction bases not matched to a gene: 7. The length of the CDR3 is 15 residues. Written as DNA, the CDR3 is TGCGCCAGCAGTGGGCTCACTAGCGGAGAAAACATTCAGTACTTC. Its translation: CASSGLTSGENIQYF.

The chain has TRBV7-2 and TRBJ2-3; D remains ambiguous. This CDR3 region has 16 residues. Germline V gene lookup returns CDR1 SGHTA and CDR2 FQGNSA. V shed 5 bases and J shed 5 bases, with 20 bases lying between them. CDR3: CASSLNYDAVRDTQYF. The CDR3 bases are TGTGCCAGCAGCCTTAACTACGACGCCGTTCGAGATACGCAGTATTTT.

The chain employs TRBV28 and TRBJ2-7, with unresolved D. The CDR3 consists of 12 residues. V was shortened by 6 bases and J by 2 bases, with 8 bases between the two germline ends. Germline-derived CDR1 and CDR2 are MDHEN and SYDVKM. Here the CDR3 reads CASRGSAYEQYF. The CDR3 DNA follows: TGTGCCAGCAGAGGCAGCGCCTACGAGCAGTACTTC.

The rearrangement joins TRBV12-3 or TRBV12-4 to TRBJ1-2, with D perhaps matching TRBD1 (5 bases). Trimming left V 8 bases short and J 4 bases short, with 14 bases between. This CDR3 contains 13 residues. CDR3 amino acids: CASSSGGIYGYTF. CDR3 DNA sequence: TGTGCCAGCTCTTCCGGGGGGATCTATGGCTACACCTTC.

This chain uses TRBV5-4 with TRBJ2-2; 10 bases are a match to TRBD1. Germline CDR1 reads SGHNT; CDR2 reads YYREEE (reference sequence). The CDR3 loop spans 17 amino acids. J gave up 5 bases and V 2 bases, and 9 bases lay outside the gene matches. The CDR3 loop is CASSLEPGTGATGELFF. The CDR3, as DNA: TGTGCCAGCAGCTTAGAGCCCGGGACAGGGGCAACCGGGGAGCTGTTTTTT.